The 25 T cell receptor beta chains below all came from one sample that was sequenced in a study of T cells after yellow fever vaccination. TCRdb independently ran MiXCR on the 5' RACE reads; one entry per CDR3 protein. The sample records approximately 330,000 distinct CDR3 sequences, over 3.5% being singletons. The specimen comprised PBMCs, sampled 5 days after the yellow fever booster vaccination. Every receptor here comes from a man between 18 and 29 years old who received the YFV17D yellow fever vaccine.

This clonotype came up many times. The chain joins TRBV28 to TRBJ2-2, with 8 bases aligning to TRBD1. The CDR3 loop spans 15 amino acids. CDR1 MDHEN and CDR2 SYDVKM come from the germline V gene. J gave up 3 bases and V 10 bases, and 10 bases lay outside the gene matches. CDR3 coding DNA: TGTGCCATCCACGCCGGGACAGGATACACCGGGGAGCTGTTTTTT. It yields the protein CAIHAGTGYTGELFF.

This clonotype was seen repeatedly, ten times or more. V and J are TRBV20-1 and TRBJ1-1, with TRBD1 identical over 10 bases. CDR1 and CDR2 from the germline V gene are DFQATT and SNEGSKA (reference sequence). The CDR3 sequence is 16 residues long. J gave up 3 bases and V 5 bases, and 12 bases lay outside the gene matches. This CDR3 reads CSAPQLGTGAYTEAFF. Here the CDR3 DNA reads TGCAGTGCTCCCCAGTTGGGGACAGGGGCGTACACTGAAGCTTTCTTT.

There are many counts of this clonotype. V gene TRBV5-6 combines with J gene TRBJ2-1; either TRBD1 or TRBD2 may supply D (6 bases each). This CDR3 spans 15 amino acids. Per the germline V gene, CDR1 is SGHDT and CDR2 is YYEEEE. V was trimmed by 4 bases and J by 2 bases, leaving 13 bases between them. CDR3 bases: TGTGCCAGCAGCGGGGGGCGCAGGGCCTACAATGAGCAGTTCTTC. It translates to CASSGGRRAYNEQFF.

This clonotype has only a few counts. The gene calls are TRBV20-1 and TRBJ2-5; 9 positions match TRBD1. Losses at the gene ends were 6 bases for V and 4 bases for J; bases not matched to a gene: 9. CDR3 size: 14 residues. Germline loops: CDR1 DFQATT, CDR2 SNEGSKA (reference sequence). The DNA of the CDR3 is TGCAGTGCCAACCAGGACAGGGGTGGAGAGACCCAGTACTTC. It codes for CSANQDRGGETQYF.

The chain recombines TRBV15 with TRBJ2-7; 9 bases fit TRBD1. Looked up from germline, CDR1 is LNHNV and CDR2 is YYDKDF (reference sequence). This CDR3 has 15 residues. Trimming removed 0 bases from V and 9 bases from J; junction bases left unmatched: 9. CDR3 residues: CATSRDRDRASGQYV. CDR3 DNA: TGTGCCACCAGCAGAGATCGGGACAGGGCGAGTGGGCAGTACGTC.

The chain couples TRBV7-9 to TRBJ1-2, with D maybe TRBD1 (5 bases). The germline V and J ends were trimmed by 3 bases and 6 bases, with 11 bases remaining between them. The CDR3 covers 13 residues. Looked up from germline, CDR1 is SEHNR and CDR2 is FQNEAQ (reference sequence). The CDR3: CASSLEGFHGYTF. As DNA, the CDR3 is TGTGCCAGCAGCTTGGAGGGGTTCCATGGCTACACCTTC.

This clonotype was seen ten or more times. V and J are TRBV4-2 and TRBJ2-7, with D hard to call. V lost 1 base, J lost 2 bases, and 9 bases lay in between. Germline CDR1 and CDR2: LGHNA and YNFKEQ. The CDR3 covers 14 residues. The CDR3 here is CASSQGASPYEQYF. The CDR3 nucleotides are TGTGCCAGCAGCCAAGGGGCCAGCCCCTACGAGCAGTACTTC.

This clonotype was seen only a few times. The chain links TRBV7-4 to TRBJ1-6; perhaps TRBD1 as D (6 bases). V was trimmed by 3 bases and J by 6 bases, leaving 15 bases between them. Germline CDR1 reads SGHVT; CDR2 reads SQSDAQ. This CDR3 has 16 amino acids. The CDR3 protein is CASSFGQTQLNSPLHF. The CDR3 DNA reads as TGTGCCAGCAGCTTTGGACAGACTCAGCTTAATTCACCCCTCCACTTT.

The chain has TRBV3-1 and TRBJ2-7; no definite D call. The CDR3 is made up of 17 amino acids. V was clipped by 4 bases and J by 1 base, with 20 bases between them. Germline assignment: CDR1 LGHDT and CDR2 YNNKEL (reference sequence). CDR3 loop: CASSLIWNPVGSYEQYF. In DNA, the CDR3 is TGTGCCAGCAGCCTCATTTGGAACCCGGTCGGATCCTACGAGCAGTACTTC.

This clonotype appeared a few times. This chain links TRBV4-3 with TRBJ2-3; D gene unclear. Trimming took 0 bases from V and 2 from J, leaving 15 bases between them. Germline assignment: CDR1 LGHNA and CDR2 YSLEER. The CDR3 totals 17 residues. The CDR3 DNA reads TGCGCCAGCAGCCAAGATTGGAGCGTTGCCCACACAGATACGCAGTATTTT. This encodes CASSQDWSVAHTDTQYF.

This clonotype came up a few times. CDR3 loop: CASRPTWFNSEAFF. The CDR3 DNA sequence: TGTGCCAGCAGGCCCACATGGTTTAATTCTGAAGCTTTCTTT. The rearrangement joins TRBV28 to TRBJ1-1, with unresolved D. CDR3 length equals 14 residues. Trimming shortened V by 6 bases and J by 6 bases, and 17 bases separated the two germline ends. Germline V gene data show CDR1 as MDHEN and CDR2 as SYDVKM.

The CDR3 sequence is CSAWSSDSTDTQYF. CDR3 nucleotide sequence: TGCAGTGCTTGGTCTAGCGATTCCACAGATACGCAGTATTTT. This rearrangement joins TRBV20-1 to TRBJ2-3, with D perhaps matching TRBD2 (6 bases). This CDR3 is 14 amino acids long. V was shortened by 5 bases and J by 2 bases, with 14 bases between the two germline ends. Germline-derived CDR1 and CDR2 are DFQATT and SNEGSKA (reference sequence).

The chain employs TRBV7-2 and TRBJ2-3; the match to TRBD1 covers 7 bases. CDR1 and CDR2 from the germline V gene are SGHTA and FQGNSA. V shed 1 base and J 0 bases; nucleotides not matched to a gene: 4. This CDR3 is built from 16 residues. The CDR3 region is CASSLVGTASTDTQYF. The CDR3 DNA is TGTGCCAGCAGCTTAGTGGGGACAGCTAGCACAGATACGCAGTATTTT. Full variable domain (missing parts from reference TRBV7-2 and TRBJ2-3): GAGVSQSPSNKVTEKGKDVELRCDPISGHTALYWYRQSLGQGLEFLIYFQGNSAPDKSGLPSDRFSAERTGGSVSTLTIQRTQQEDSAVYLCASSLVGTASTDTQYFGPGTRLTVL.

In its sample, this clonotype was seen many times. The J gene is TRBJ2-7, the V gene TRBV5-1; no reliable D call. V was trimmed by 1 base and J by 5 bases, leaving 10 bases between them. The CDR3 length is 13 residues. In germline, CDR1 is SGHRS, CDR2 YFSETQ. CDR3 protein: CASSLSPVNEQYF. CDR3 coding DNA: TGCGCCAGCAGCTTGTCCCCCGTCAACGAGCAGTACTTC.

The table lists this clonotype with a few counts. This chain connects TRBV5-1 to TRBJ2-1; 15 positions match TRBD2. CDR3 size: 18 residues. The germline V gene has CDR1 SGHRS and CDR2 YFSETQ. The V gene end was trimmed by 2 bases and the J gene end by 7 bases; junction bases not matched to a gene: 10. The CDR3 loop is CASSFGLAGGPRENEQFF. DNA for the CDR3: TGCGCCAGCAGCTTCGGACTAGCGGGGGGGCCACGGGAGAATGAGCAGTTCTTC.

This clonotype has a count of ten or more. The CDR3 DNA is TGCGCCAGCCCAGGGGGCGACGAGCAGTACTTC. It specifies CASPGGDEQYF. The J gene is TRBJ2-7, the V gene TRBV5-1; 8 nucleotides line up with TRBD1. This CDR3 contains 11 residues. V trimming: 7 bases; J trimming: 5 bases; junction bases outside the gene matches: 2. Germline V gene sequence: CDR1 SGHRS, CDR2 YFSETQ.

This clonotype was seen a few times. The V gene is TRBV6-2 or TRBV6-3, the J gene TRBJ1-5, with TRBD1 matching over 8 bases. Losses at the gene ends were 7 bases for V and 3 bases for J; bases not matched to a gene: 5. CDR1 and CDR2 from the germline V gene are MNHEY and SVGEGT. The CDR3 is 14 residues long. The CDR3 region is CASIDRGPNQPQHF. CDR3 in DNA: TGTGCCAGCATCGACAGGGGCCCCAATCAGCCCCAGCATTTT.

The chain couples TRBV18 to TRBJ1-2, with 9 bases lining up with TRBD1. The CDR3 totals 16 residues. The germline gives CDR1 KGHSH, CDR2 LQKENI. V was clipped by 8 bases and J by 4 bases; unmatched bases: 14. In nucleotides, the CDR3 is TGTGCCAGCACAACCGACCGGACAGGGGCCGCCTATGGCTACACCTTC. Translation gives CASTTDRTGAAYGYTF.

This chain's CDR3 is CASSQDPGLYGYTF. CDR3 DNA: TGTGCCAGCAGCCAAGATCCGGGCCTCTATGGCTACACCTTC. J is TRBJ1-2 and V is TRBV4-2, with D hard to call. V was shortened by 0 bases and J by 4 bases, with 9 bases between the two germline ends. Germline V gene lookup returns CDR1 LGHNA and CDR2 YNFKEQ. The CDR3 sequence is 14 residues long.

This clonotype was found many times. This rearrangement joins TRBV5-1 to TRBJ1-2; D is undetermined. This CDR3 contains 14 residues. CDR1 SGHRS and CDR2 YFSETQ come from the germline V gene. V lost 2 bases and J 0 bases, leaving 8 bases between the germline ends. Here the CDR3 DNA reads TGCGCCAGCAGCTTTGAGACTCCTAACTATGGCTACACCTTC. It codes for CASSFETPNYGYTF.

This clonotype was counted a few times. J is TRBJ2-1 and V is TRBV7-2; 9 bases are shared with TRBD2. Germline lookup yields CDR1 SGHTA and CDR2 FQGNSA. CDR3 length: 19 amino acids. The J segment lost 1 base and the V segment lost 4 bases, leaving 14 bases of the junction unmatched. The CDR3, as DNA: TGTGCCAGCAGCTCCCCATTAGCTAGCGGGGTGCTATCCTACAATGAGCAGTTCTTC. It is translated as CASSSPLASGVLSYNEQFF. Together with reference TRBV7-2 and TRBJ2-1, the CDR3 gives the full variable domain: GAGVSQSPSNKVTEKGKDVELRCDPISGHTALYWYRQSLGQGLEFLIYFQGNSAPDKSGLPSDRFSAERTGGSVSTLTIQRTQQEDSAVYLCASSSPLASGVLSYNEQFFGPGTRLTVL.

This clonotype was picked up a small number of times. This chain joins TRBV5-5 and TRBJ2-1; D may be TRBD2 (6 bases). Germline CDR1 is SGHKS and CDR2 is YYEKEE (reference sequence). The CDR3 is 12 amino acids. V was pared by 0 bases and J by 10 bases, with 8 bases between. The CDR3 coding sequence is TGTGCCAGCAGCTTGGTGGCGGGAGAGCAGTTCTTC. It codes for CASSLVAGEQFF.

The chain links TRBV4-3 to TRBJ1-5, with D tentatively TRBD1 (6 bases). The length of the CDR3 is 16 residues. Trimming stripped 0 bases from V and 6 bases from J, with 15 bases between. Looked up from germline, CDR1 is LGHNA and CDR2 is YSLEER. CDR3 amino acids: CASSQDLGNRAQPQHF. The CDR3 nucleotides read TGCGCCAGCAGCCAAGACCTGGGGAACAGGGCTCAGCCCCAGCATTTT.

The sample holds a few counts of this clonotype. The genes are TRBV29-1 and TRBJ2-3, with D maybe TRBD2 (7 bases). This CDR3 spans 14 amino acids. Trimming stripped 4 bases from V and 4 bases from J, with 15 bases between. CDR1 and CDR2 (germline): SQVTM, ANQGSEA. CDR3 loop: CSVVGGGGPDTQYF. The CDR3, as DNA: TGCAGCGTTGTAGGCGGGGGCGGTCCAGATACGCAGTATTTT.

This clonotype was counted a few times. The chain recombines TRBV5-1 with TRBJ1-5, with 7 bases fitting TRBD1. Trimming cost V 4 bases and J 4 bases; bases outside gene matches: 8. The CDR3 is 15 residues long. Germline V gives CDR1 SGHRS, CDR2 YFSETQ. Here the CDR3 reads CASSLYGTANQPQHF. CDR3 DNA sequence: TGCGCCAGCAGCCTTTACGGGACAGCAAATCAGCCCCAGCATTTT.